Listed below are T cell receptor beta chains from one sample, sequenced in a study of CD8+CD57+ T cells in acquired aplastic anemia. TCRdb processed the reads anew with MiXCR; each CDR3 protein has one entry. The table lists 400,000 to 450,000 distinct CDR3 sequences, 55% to 75% of them singletons. The source material was sorted CD4+, CD8+, or CD8+CD57+ T cells (not recorded which) from PBMCs. The receptors come from a human donor in good health, serving as a control. The CDR3 runs from the conserved cysteine through the conserved F or W.

v_call,j_call,cdr3_aa
TRBV15,TRBJ2-1,CATSRDYGGYNEQFF
TRBV20-1,TRBJ1-6,CSAHAGRVSPLHF
TRBV25-1,TRBJ2-7,CASSQVNRGAYEQYF
TRBV7-2,TRBJ2-4,CASSLGGWAVAKNIQYF
TRBV9,TRBJ2-7,CASSVAGGQGYTYF
TRBV7-8,TRBJ1-1,CASSRDGYVPRGGGAFF
TRBV19,TRBJ1-2,CASSPDRGRNGYTF
TRBV11-2,TRBJ1-3,CASSFSSRSSGNTIYF
TRBV19,TRBJ2-1,CASSPGGGAYEQFF
TRBV19,TRBJ1-6,CASSIDPLHF
TRBV20-1,TRBJ2-3,CSATGGVLGASTDTQYF
TRBV7-9,TRBJ2-5,CASSPGQRAGDILYF
TRBV30,TRBJ1-2,CAWSAGGRHGYTF
TRBV4-3,TRBJ2-1,CASSETDWNEQFF
TRBV10-3,TRBJ1-4,CAIRGQGHEKLFF
TRBV6-6,TRBJ2-7,CASSPGQLNYEQYF
TRBV9,TRBJ2-3,CASSPRESTDTQYF
TRBV7-8,TRBJ2-5,CASSLESGSNQETQYF
TRBV5-5,TRBJ1-2,CASSSGPGDGYTF
TRBV7-8,TRBJ2-3,CASSGLAGGPISQYF
TRBV11-1,TRBJ2-2,CASSLVVFGSRTGELFF
TRBV7-6,TRBJ2-7,CASSLAGGLDEQYF
TRBV12-3/TRBV12-4,TRBJ2-1,CASTLESSRYNEQFF
TRBV20-1,TRBJ1-6,CSARQGDDSPLHF
TRBV2,TRBJ2-1,CASPGQRGGNEQFF
TRBV4-3,TRBJ2-7,CASSQGIAGSYEQYF
TRBV5-4,TRBJ1-5,CASSSRLAGGPVEHF
TRBV29-1,TRBJ1-3,CSVVRAGYTISF